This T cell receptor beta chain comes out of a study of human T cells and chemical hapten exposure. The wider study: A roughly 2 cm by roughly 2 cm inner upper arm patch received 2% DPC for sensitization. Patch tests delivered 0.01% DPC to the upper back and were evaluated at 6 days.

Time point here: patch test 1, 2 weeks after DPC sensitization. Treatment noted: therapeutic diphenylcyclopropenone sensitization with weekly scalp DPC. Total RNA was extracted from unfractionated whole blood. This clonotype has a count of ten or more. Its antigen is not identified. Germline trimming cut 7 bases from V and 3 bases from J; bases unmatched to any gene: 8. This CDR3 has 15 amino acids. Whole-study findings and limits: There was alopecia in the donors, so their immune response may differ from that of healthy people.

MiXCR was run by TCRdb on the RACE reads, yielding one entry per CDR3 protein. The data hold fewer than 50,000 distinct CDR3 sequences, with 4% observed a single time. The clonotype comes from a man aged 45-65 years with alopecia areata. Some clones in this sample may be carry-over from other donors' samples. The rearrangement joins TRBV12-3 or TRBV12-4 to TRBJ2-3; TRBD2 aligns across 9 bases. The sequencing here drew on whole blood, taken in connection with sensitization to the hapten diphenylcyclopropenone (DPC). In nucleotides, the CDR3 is TGTGCCAGCACCATCACGACTAGCGGAACAGATACGCAGTATTTT. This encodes CASTITTSGTDTQYF.